This T cell receptor beta chain came from a study of T cells in Graves' hyperthyroidism and ophthalmopathy. Participants, patients aged 18 to 65, had newly diagnosed hyperthyroidism with a duration under 2 months. The V gene's germline CDR1 is MNHEY and CDR2 SMNVEV (reference sequence). The CDR3 contains 14 residues. The junction had 8 bases not matched to a gene; V was cut back by 6 bases and J by 4 bases. What was amplified from RNA transcripts were TCR beta CDR3 regions. The primer set for the first-round RT-PCR of the TCR CDR3 was HTBI. MiXCR was run by TCRdb on the multiplex PCR reads, yielding one entry per CDR3 protein. This sample yields about 400,000 distinct CDR3 sequences, of which about 16% are seen a single time; around a third belongs to the top ten.

V usage is TRBV27 and J usage is TRBJ2-7; 8 positions agree with TRBD2. This TCR derives from a woman aged 25 to 39 with Graves' hyperthyroidism. The sequenced sample was blood. The CDR3 sequence: CASSRPGGVYEQYF. CDR3 DNA: TGTGCCAGCAGCCGTCCGGGGGGGGTGTACGAGCAGTACTTC.